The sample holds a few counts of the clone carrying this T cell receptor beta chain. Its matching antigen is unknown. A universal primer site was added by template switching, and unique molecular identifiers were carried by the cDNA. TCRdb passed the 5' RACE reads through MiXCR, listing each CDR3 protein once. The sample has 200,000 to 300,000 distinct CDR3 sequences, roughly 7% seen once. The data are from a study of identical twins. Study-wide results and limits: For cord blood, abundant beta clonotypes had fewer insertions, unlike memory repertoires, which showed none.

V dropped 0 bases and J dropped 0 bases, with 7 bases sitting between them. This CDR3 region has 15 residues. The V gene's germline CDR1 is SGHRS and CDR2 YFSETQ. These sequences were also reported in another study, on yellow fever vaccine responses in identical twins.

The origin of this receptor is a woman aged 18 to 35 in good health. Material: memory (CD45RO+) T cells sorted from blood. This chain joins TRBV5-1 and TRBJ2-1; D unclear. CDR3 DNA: TGCGCCAGCAGCTTGGAGACTCCCTCCTACAATGAGCAGTTCTTC. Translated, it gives CASSLETPSYNEQFF.